This is a list of T cell receptor beta chains from one sample in a study of cytomegalovirus exposure and HLA in healthy donors. TCRdb's copy holds only in-frame clones and misses some; the assay was immunoSEQ multiplex PCR. Found here are under 150,000 clones, about 70% of them singletons; the top ten hold 1.5% to 2%. Sequencing was performed on PBMCs. The receptor set was obtained from a middle-aged woman in good health and CMV-seronegative. CDR3s include the opening cysteine and the closing phenylalanine or tryptophan. Fields, in order: J gene, clone size, D gene, V gene, CDR3 DNA, CDR3 protein. D genes are given only for firm matches. Clone sizes are given selectively: once, few, many, or a class where the clone is expanded.

TRBJ1-2	.	TRBD1	TRBV7-9	TGTTCCAGCAGCTTAGCGCTAGGGACAGGGGTCTATGGCTACACCTTC	CSSSLALGTGVYGYTF
TRBJ2-1	.	TRBD2	TRBV7-6	TGTGCCAGCTCGGGACTAACTTACTACAATGAGCAGTTCTTC	CASSGLTYYNEQFF
TRBJ1-2	.	.	TRBV10-1	TGCGCCGTGTCGATCCCTTATGGAGGGCCCCTCACTCGGCTGGCTAACTATGGCTACACCTTC	CAVSIPYGGPLTRLANYGYTF
TRBJ2-2	.	TRBD1	TRBV6-6	TGTGCCAGCAGTTCGCAGACAGGGAATGCCGGGGAGCTGTTTTTT	CASSSQTGNAGELFF
TRBJ2-1	.	TRBD2	TRBV4-2	TGTGCCAGCAGCCCCCGAGGCGGGAGGGTAAATGAGCAGTTCTTC	CASSPRGGRVNEQFF
TRBJ1-6	once	.	TRBV25-1	TGTGCCAGCAGTGAGGCGGTTTATTCACCCCTCCACTTT	CASSEAVYSPLHF
TRBJ2-7	once	.	TRBV30	TGTGCCTGGAGCGGGGGGCTCACCTACGAGCAGTACTTC	CAWSGGLTYEQYF
TRBJ2-6	.	.	TRBV9	TGTGCCAGCAGCGCCGCAGGGTCTGGGGCCAACGTCCTGACTTTC	CASSAAGSGANVLTF
TRBJ2-7	.	TRBD2	TRBV27	TGTGCCAGCAGTTTGCGGGGGGGCCACTACGAGCAGTACTTC	CASSLRGGHYEQYF
TRBJ2-7	.	.	TRBV7-7	TGTGCCAGCAGCCGAGGGGGTGCGCACGAGCAGTACTTC	CASSRGGAHEQYF
TRBJ1-2	.	.	TRBV29-1	TGCAGCGTTGATCCTCCCGGGGGGGAATATGGCTACACCTTC	CSVDPPGGEYGYTF
TRBJ2-7	.	TRBD1	TRBV2	TGTGCCAGCAGTCCACAGGGGGCTGCCTACGAGCAGTACTTC	CASSPQGAAYEQYF
TRBJ2-2	.	.	TRBV7-7	TGTGCCAGCAGCTTAGGGTCGGAGCCAGGGACCGGGGAGCTGTTTTTT	CASSLGSEPGTGELFF
TRBJ1-2	.	.	TRBV5-1	TGCGCCAGCAGCTTGCAGAGCAGGGATGGCTACACCTTC	CASSLQSRDGYTF
TRBJ2-2	few	.	TRBV4-2	TGTGCCAGCAGCCAAGAATGGCTAGCGGAGCTGTTTTTT	CASSQEWLAELFF
TRBJ1-2	many	.	TRBV5-4	TGTGCCAGCAGTGAACCTGTCATCAGGGATGGCTACACCTTC	CASSEPVIRDGYTF
TRBJ1-4	.	.	TRBV27	TGTGCCAGCAGTTTATTCGCAGGGGATAATGAAAAACTGTTTTTT	CASSLFAGDNEKLFF
TRBJ1-1	few	.	TRBV29-1	TGCAGCGCCCCCGGTGGGAACACTGAAGCTTTCTTT	CSAPGGNTEAFF
TRBJ2-7	few	TRBD1	TRBV7-9	TGTGCCAGCAGCTTAGGACAGGGGTTGGGCGAGCAGTACTTC	CASSLGQGLGEQYF
TRBJ1-2	.	TRBD1	TRBV19	TGTGCCAGTAGTGTCCTGGGACAGGGCCACTATGGCTACACCTTC	CASSVLGQGHYGYTF
TRBJ2-7	.	TRBD2	TRBV7-9	TGTGCCAGCAGCGACGGGGGGGCCACCCCCTCCTACGAGCAGTACTTC	CASSDGGATPSYEQYF
TRBJ2-3	once	TRBD1	TRBV28	TGTGCCAGCAGCCCCCGAGGACAGGCCCTAGATACGCAGTATTTT	CASSPRGQALDTQYF
TRBJ2-3	.	.	TRBV9	TGTGCCAGCAGCGTAGCGACTCGCGGGTCCACAGATACGCAGTATTTT	CASSVATRGSTDTQYF
TRBJ2-5	.	TRBD1	TRBV6-5	TGTGCCAGCAGCACCCGGGGACAGGGCGGCCAGACCCAGTACTTC	CASSTRGQGGQTQYF
TRBJ2-7	few	TRBD1	TRBV28	TGTGCCAGCAGTTTGGGACAGTTTTACGAGCAGTACTTC	CASSLGQFYEQYF
TRBJ2-1	.	.	TRBV6-1	TGTGCCAGCAGTGAATTGGTGGTTGACAGGCTGAGGGAGCAGTTCTTC	CASSELVVDRLREQFF
TRBJ2-7	.	TRBD1	TRBV27	TGTGCCAGCAGTCACTGGACAGGACGTAACTCCTACGAGCAGTACTTC	CASSHWTGRNSYEQYF
TRBJ1-1	.	.	TRBV19	TGTGCCAGTAGTATCCTAGGACAGCGGGAAGCTTTCTTT	CASSILGQREAFF
TRBJ2-1	.	.	TRBV4-2	TGTGCCAGCAGCCAAGAAAGAGTACGCAATGAGCAGTTCTTC	CASSQERVRNEQFF
TRBJ1-5	.	.	TRBV2	TGTGCCAGCAGTTCCATTTCCGGGTTGGATCAGCCCCAGCATTTT	CASSSISGLDQPQHF
TRBJ1-2	once	TRBD1	TRBV18	TGTGCCAGCTCAACTAATGGACAGGCCTATGGCTACACCTTC	CASSTNGQAYGYTF
TRBJ1-1	once	TRBD1	TRBV6-1	TGTGCCAGCAGACCCGGGACAGGGGTGAACACTGAAGCTTTCTTT	CASRPGTGVNTEAFF
TRBJ2-1	.	TRBD2	TRBV30	TGTGCCTGGAGTGTAAGGCTAGCGGGAGTCAATGAGCAGTTCTTC	CAWSVRLAGVNEQFF
TRBJ1-1	few	.	TRBV5-1	TGCGCCAGCAGCTTGCCGGGGGGGGACACTGAAGCTTTCTTT	CASSLPGGDTEAFF
TRBJ2-1	.	.	TRBV5-1	TGCGCCAGCAGTCCAGAATCCTACAATGAGCAGTTCTTC	CASSPESYNEQFF
TRBJ1-3	.	.	TRBV30	TGTGCCTGGAGACGAGGGGGGGGTTATGGAAACACCATATATTTT	CAWRRGGGYGNTIYF
TRBJ1-1	.	.	TRBV6-1	TGTGCCAGCAGTGAGGGCTCAGGGAAAACTGAAGCTTTCTTT	CASSEGSGKTEAFF
TRBJ2-1	.	TRBD2	TRBV9	TGTGCCAGCAGCGCCCGGACTAGCGGCCTCGATGAGCAGTTCTTC	CASSARTSGLDEQFF
TRBJ2-1	.	.	TRBV19	TGTGCCAGTAGTTATACAGGAAACTCCTACAATGAGCAGTTCTTC	CASSYTGNSYNEQFF
TRBJ1-4	.	.	TRBV27	TGTGCCAGCAGCCCGCGAAAGGGGGGGGAGAATGAAAAACTGTTTTTT	CASSPRKGGENEKLFF
TRBJ2-1	.	.	TRBV2	TGTGCCAGCAAACGGGAGTCTGGGGAAGGGGAGCAGTTCTTC	CASKRESGEGEQFF
TRBJ2-1	once	TRBD2	TRBV19	TGTGCCAGTAGTACCCAAGCGGGGGGACTCAATGAGCAGTTCTTC	CASSTQAGGLNEQFF
TRBJ2-1	.	.	TRBV7-2	TGTGCCAGCAGCTTTCCCCACTCTAGCGTACTCAAGTCCAATGAGCAGTTCTTC	CASSFPHSSVLKSNEQFF
TRBJ2-7	.	TRBD1	TRBV23-1	TGCGCCAGCAGACAGGGGGCAACCTACGAGCAGTACTTC	CASRQGATYEQYF
TRBJ2-7	.	.	TRBV27	TGTGCCAGCAGTGGAGGGGACAGATTAAAAGGCGAGCAGTACTTC	CASSGGDRLKGEQYF
TRBJ2-1	.	.	TRBV7-9	TGTTCCAGCAGCTCTCTCCACAATGAGCAGTTCTTC	CSSSSLHNEQFF
TRBJ2-2	.	TRBD1	TRBV9	TGTGCCAGCAGCGTAGTTGTGGACAGGGGGATTGAGACCGGGGAGCTGTTTTTT	CASSVVVDRGIETGELFF